The entry that follows covers one TCR beta chain sequence. The entry originates in a study of blood T cell repertoires in COVID-19. Study information: The United States, Italy and Spain provided the acute and convalescent COVID-19 samples. Sample material is recorded as cDNA or gDNA derived from T cells, B-cell-depleted T cells, or PBMCs.

Assay used: immunoSEQ multiplex PCR; TCRdb lists only in-frame clones, some missing. The sample yields approximately 530,000 clones, roughly 89% seen once. The specimen was peripheral blood. The TCR was taken from a woman aged 45-65 years with COVID-19, enrolled during active disease.

Here the CDR3 reads CASSLDIRTDTQYF. CDR3 bases: TGTGCCAGCAGCCTGGACATCCGCACAGATACGCAGTATTTT. The chain employs TRBV9 and TRBJ2-3, with D perhaps TRBD1 (5 bases). The V and J ends lost 4 bases and 1 base respectively, with 10 bases between them. Per the germline V gene, CDR1 is SGDLS and CDR2 is YYNGEE. The CDR3 has 14 amino acids.